This TCR beta chain came from a study of patients and donors after allogeneic stem cell transplantation. TCRdb analysed the RT-PCR reads with MiXCR anew, one entry per CDR3 protein. The sample contains approximately 140,000 distinct CDR3 sequences, about 36% of which appear only once. The V end lost 0 bases, the J end lost 5 bases, and 10 bases lay between the germline ends. Germline CDR1 is DFQATT and CDR2 is SNEGSKA (reference sequence). The CDR3 runs to 13 residues. The chain carries TRBV20-1 and TRBJ1-1; D not certain. Sample: blood, either unsorted or a sorted T cell fraction (not recorded which). This receptor was obtained from a human donor who was either an allogeneic HSCT recipient or a stem cell or donor lymphocyte infusion donor (not recorded which). It is not recorded whose cells these are; they may come from a transplant donor. As DNA, the CDR3 is TGCAGTGCTAGAGAATTGTCGGGGACTGAAGCTTTCTTT. Protein: CSARELSGTEAFF.